Below, one T cell receptor beta chain is given with its context. This entry comes from a study of T cell responses to AZD1222 COVID-19 vaccine. From germline, CDR1 is SGHKS and CDR2 YYEKEE (reference sequence). J gave up 9 bases and V 0 bases, and 6 bases lay outside the gene matches. The CDR3 runs 14 residues. The data were produced by immunoSEQ multiplex PCR, yet TCRdb's version contains in-frame clones alone and is incomplete. The data contain over 95,000 clones, 87% of them singletons. The source was peripheral blood, collected on day 0 of AZD1222 vaccination. This TCR was recovered from an adult in good health. V and J are TRBV5-5 and TRBJ1-1; 9 nucleotides agree with TRBD1. Written as DNA, the CDR3 is TGTGCCAGCAGCTTGGCCGGGACAGGGAACAAAGCTTTCTTT. Its translation is CASSLAGTGNKAFF.